This TCR beta chain was found in a study of blood T cell repertoires in COVID-19. Method: immunoSEQ multiplex PCR; TCRdb's copy keeps in-frame clones and lacks some. Of approximately 300,000 clones listed, 85% are singletons. Study members were between about 18 and 95 years old and lived in 24 US regions. The CDR3 has 15 residues. Sample: PBMCs or T cells enriched from blood (not recorded which). The chain joins TRBV21-1 to TRBJ1-2; the tabulated D call, TRBD1, remains unverified against the DNA. TRBV21-1 is described as a pseudogene. This sequence originates from a woman aged 30 to 39 who had been exposed to COVID-19. In nucleotides, the CDR3 is TGTGCCAGCAGCATAACGACAGGGATTAACTATGGCTACACCTTC. Its translation is CASSITTGINYGYTF.